The 9 T cell receptor beta chains reported below all come from one sample, sequenced in a study of cytomegalovirus exposure and HLA in healthy donors. The PCR contained 60 Vbeta and 13 Jbeta primers. Some clones are missing from TCRdb's copy, which holds only in-frame ones; the method was immunoSEQ multiplex PCR. This sample carries some 90,000 clones, roughly three quarters of them seen once, and the ten largest clones take 20% to 30%. The sequenced sample was PBMCs. The source is a woman between 50 and 59 years old in good health and CMV-seropositive.

The chain is built from TRBV5-1 and TRBJ2-3, with 13 bases that match TRBD2. Germline trimming cut 5 bases from V and 9 bases from J; bases unmatched to any gene: 12. The CDR3 is 16 residues long. The germline gives CDR1 SGHRS, CDR2 YFSETQ. The CDR3, as DNA: TGCGCCAGCAGAGAACTAGCGGGGGGGCGAGATAAAACGCAGTATTTT. It encodes CASRELAGGRDKTQYF.

This clone was detected a few times. The CDR3 DNA reads as TGTGCCAGCAGCCAAGAGGCAGGTTCGGTACACTCCTACGAGCAGTACTTC. It codes for CASSQEAGSVHSYEQYF. The rearrangement links TRBV4-2 to TRBJ2-7; D is unclear. Germline assignment: CDR1 LGHNA and CDR2 YNFKEQ. CDR3 length equals 17 residues. Deletions cut 0 bases from V and 0 bases from J, with 15 bases between.

This clone was found a few times. The V and J genes are TRBV7-3 and TRBJ1-3, with TRBD1 matching 7 bases. V dropped 5 bases and J dropped 4; count of bases not matched to a gene: 2. The CDR3 length is 13 residues. Per the germline V gene, CDR1 is SGHTA and CDR2 is FQGTGA. The CDR3 loop reads CASSRGQGNTIYF. In nucleotides, the CDR3 is TGTGCCAGCAGCCGGGGACAGGGAAACACCATATATTTT.

This clone was counted a single time. This chain connects TRBV19 to TRBJ2-2; D is possibly TRBD1 (5 bases). The CDR3 extends over 14 amino acids. V was cut by 5 bases and J by 7 bases, with 14 bases left in between. The germline V gene has CDR1 LNHDA and CDR2 SQIVND (reference sequence). The CDR3 sequence is CASSLEGAVGELFF. The CDR3 DNA reads as TGTGCCAGTAGTCTTGAAGGGGCCGTCGGGGAGCTGTTTTTT. Together with reference TRBV19 and TRBJ2-2, the CDR3 gives the full variable domain: DGGITQSPKYLFRKEGQNVTLSCEQNLNHDAMYWYRQDPGQGLRLIYYSQIVNDFQKGDIAEGYSVSREKKESFPLTVTSAQKNPTAFYLCASSLEGAVGELFFGEGSRLTVL.

This chain uses TRBV10-2 with TRBJ2-3; 9 nucleotides line up with TRBD1. CDR1 and CDR2 from the germline V gene are WSHSY and SAAADI. The length of the CDR3 is 16 residues. The junction had 12 bases not matched to a gene; V was cut back by 6 bases and J by 5 bases. The CDR3 nucleotides are TGCGCCAGCAGAAGGACAGGGGTTAACCAAGGAGATACGCAGTATTTT. It encodes CASRRTGVNQGDTQYF.

The sample holds one count of this clone. This chain uses TRBV5-6 with TRBJ2-5; D possibly corresponds to TRBD2 (7 bases). The V end was cut by 2 bases, the J end by 5 bases, with 10 bases between. CDR3 length: 13 residues. Germline CDR1 is SGHDT and CDR2 is YYEEEE. Here the CDR3 reads CASSFRGGETQYF. CDR3 bases: TGTGCCAGCAGCTTCAGGGGAGGGGAGACCCAGTACTTC.

This rearrangement joins TRBV19 to TRBJ1-1; D is uncertain. Germline V gene lookup returns CDR1 LNHDA and CDR2 SQIVND (reference sequence). There are 13 residues in the CDR3. Trimming shortened V by 0 bases and J by 3 bases, and 5 bases separated the two germline ends. The DNA for the CDR3 is TGTGCCAGTAGTATAGAGACTTACACTGAAGCTTTCTTT. Translating it yields CASSIETYTEAFF.

The chain combines TRBV21-1 with TRBJ2-7; TRBD2 is the table's D call, not checked against the DNA. TRBV21-1 is a pseudogene locus. This CDR3 is built from 16 residues. The CDR3 reads CASSRPGLPYRKEQYV. The CDR3 DNA is TGTGCCAGCAGCAGACCGGGACTACCGTACCGGAAGGAGCAGTACGTC.

The chain has TRBV27 and TRBJ2-1, with 8 bases fitting TRBD2. Germline loops: CDR1 MNHEY, CDR2 SMNVEV (reference sequence). The CDR3 spans 20 residues. V lost 3 bases, J lost 6 bases, and 22 bases stayed unmatched. Here the CDR3 DNA reads TGTGCCAGCAGTTTCTGGCCCCACCCACGGGGAGCGGGAGTCAGCAATGAGCAGTTCTTC. Its protein product is CASSFWPHPRGAGVSNEQFF.